Here is one TCR beta chain with its context. The sample is drawn from a study of blood T cell repertoires in COVID-19. Background on the study: Some COVID-19 samples were acute and others convalescent; all came from the United States, Italy and Spain. T cells, B-cell-depleted T cells, or PBMCs supplied cDNA or gDNA.

Deletions cut 5 bases from V and 1 base from J, with 8 bases between. This CDR3 region has 14 residues. Germline V CDR1 and CDR2: SNHLY, FYNNEI. Some clones are missing from TCRdb's copy, which holds only in-frame ones; the method was immunoSEQ multiplex PCR. Among about 260,000 clones listed, around 86% were seen once. This TCR derives from a woman between 35 and 50 years old who had recovered from COVID-19. The chain carries TRBV2 and TRBJ2-2; D is unclear. The source material was peripheral blood. The DNA for the CDR3 is TGTGCCAGCAGTTTAACAGAGAACACCGGGGAGCTGTTTTTT. Translated: CASSLTENTGELFF.